This T cell receptor beta chain was profiled in a study of post-analysis software for immune sequencing data. General study results and limits: Relative to controls, patients had 4 or 5 TRBV segments at higher frequency, with TRBV5-6, TRBV5-1 and TRBV20-1 among these. Those with multiple sclerosis, the patient group, showed significantly lower normalized Chao1 diversity than controls. Strong co-clustering by F measure was seen for same-batch samples.

The CDR3 totals 14 residues. Per germline, CDR1 SGDLS and CDR2 YYNGEE. Losses at the gene ends were 4 bases for V and 7 bases for J; bases not matched to a gene: 5. Unique molecular identifiers featured in each of the TCR beta cDNA libraries. Researchers reported roughly 0.5 million cDNA molecules coming from approximately 1 to 10 million T cells. TCRdb analysed the PCR reads with MiXCR anew, one entry per CDR3 protein. Of hundreds of thousands of distinct CDR3 sequences in the sample, 59% were seen once. This clonotype was recorded a few times. As yet, its antigen is unknown. The receptor comes from a girl aged 2-10 years with multiple sclerosis. J is TRBJ1-5 and V is TRBV9, with 10 bases matching TRBD1. Sequencing used blood. CDR3 residues: CASSTGTGDQPQHF. DNA for the CDR3: TGTGCCAGCAGCACGGGGACAGGGGACCAGCCCCAGCATTTT.